Described below is a single T cell receptor (beta chain) sequence and its context. Its antigen is not identified. Repertoires were generated with immunoSEQ multiplex PCR, while TCRdb's copy carries only in-frame clones and drops some. This sample has hundreds of thousands of clones, with roughly 96% found just once. Trimming removed 5 bases from V and 6 bases from J, with 14 bases in between. The CDR3 contains 12 residues. Germline CDR1 is GTSNPN and CDR2 is SVGIG (reference sequence). The data are from a study of shared clonotypes between healthy human individuals. Findings and caveats of the study: Sequencing depth was predicted to influence how clonotypes are shared among donors. Represented diversity (both genetic and exposure-history) was limited by the small number of donors.

Positive CCR7 selection of CD45RO-negative cells yielded the naive CD8 cells, and terminally differentiated effector memory CD45RA+ cells were excluded. The genes are TRBV30 and TRBJ2-7; tentative D call: TRBD2 (6 bases). The TCR sequence derives from a woman aged 25-40 years in good health. Sequencing was performed on naive CD8+ T cells sorted from blood. The CDR3 DNA sequence: TGTGCCTGGGAGGGGAGGATGGGCGAGCAGTACTTC. Encoded protein: CAWEGRMGEQYF.